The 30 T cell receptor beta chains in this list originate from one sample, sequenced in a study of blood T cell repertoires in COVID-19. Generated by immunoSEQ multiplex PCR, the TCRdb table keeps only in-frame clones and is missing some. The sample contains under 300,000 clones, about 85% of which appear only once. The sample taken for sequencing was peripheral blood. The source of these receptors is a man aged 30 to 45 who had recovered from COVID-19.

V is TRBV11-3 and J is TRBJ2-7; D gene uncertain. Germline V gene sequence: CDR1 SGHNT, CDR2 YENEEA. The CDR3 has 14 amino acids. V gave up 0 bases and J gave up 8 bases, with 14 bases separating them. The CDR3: CASSLETLPVQQYV. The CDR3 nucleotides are TGTGCCAGCAGCTTAGAAACTCTACCCGTCCAGCAGTACGTC.

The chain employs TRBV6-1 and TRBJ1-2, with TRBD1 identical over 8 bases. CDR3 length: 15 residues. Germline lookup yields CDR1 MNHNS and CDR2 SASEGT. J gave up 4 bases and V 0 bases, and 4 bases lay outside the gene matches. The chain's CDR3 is CASSEAPGGGYGYTF. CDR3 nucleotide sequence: TGTGCCAGCAGTGAAGCGCCAGGGGGCGGCTATGGCTACACCTTC.

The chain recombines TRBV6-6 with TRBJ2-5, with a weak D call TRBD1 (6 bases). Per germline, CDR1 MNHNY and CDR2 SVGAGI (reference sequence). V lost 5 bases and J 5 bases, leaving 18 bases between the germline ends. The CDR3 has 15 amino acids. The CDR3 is CASSEDSDGWETQYF. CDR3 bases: TGTGCCAGCAGTGAGGACAGCGACGGATGGGAGACCCAGTACTTC.

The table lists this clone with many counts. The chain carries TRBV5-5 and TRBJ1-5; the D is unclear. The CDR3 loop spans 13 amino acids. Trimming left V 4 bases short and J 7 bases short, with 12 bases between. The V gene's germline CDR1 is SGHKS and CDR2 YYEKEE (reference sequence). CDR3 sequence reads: CASSPPSGQPQHF. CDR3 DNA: TGTGCCAGCAGCCCACCCTCAGGCCAGCCCCAGCATTTT.

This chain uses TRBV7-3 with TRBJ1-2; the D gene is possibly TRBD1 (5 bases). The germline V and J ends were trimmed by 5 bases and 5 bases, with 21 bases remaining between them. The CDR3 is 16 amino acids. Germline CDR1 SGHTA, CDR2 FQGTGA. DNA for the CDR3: TGTGCCAGCAGCCCCGGGGGGGGAGTCCAAAGATATGGCTACACCTTC. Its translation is CASSPGGGVQRYGYTF.

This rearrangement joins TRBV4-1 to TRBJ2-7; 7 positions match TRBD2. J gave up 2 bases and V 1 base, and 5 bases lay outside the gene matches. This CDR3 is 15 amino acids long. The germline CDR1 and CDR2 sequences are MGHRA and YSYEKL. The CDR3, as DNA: TGCGCCAGCAGCCAAGTCCCAGGGACTACCTACGAGCAGTACTTC. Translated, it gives CASSQVPGTTYEQYF.

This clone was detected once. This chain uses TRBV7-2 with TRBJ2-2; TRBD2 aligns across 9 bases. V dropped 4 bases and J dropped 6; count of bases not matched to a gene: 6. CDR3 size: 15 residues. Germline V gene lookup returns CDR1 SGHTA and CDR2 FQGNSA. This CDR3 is CASSSPTSGAGELFF. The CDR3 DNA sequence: TGTGCCAGCAGCTCGCCGACTAGCGGTGCCGGGGAGCTGTTTTTT. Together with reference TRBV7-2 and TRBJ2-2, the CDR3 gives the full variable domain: GAGVSQSPSNKVTEKGKDVELRCDPISGHTALYWYRQSLGQGLEFLIYFQGNSAPDKSGLPSDRFSAERTGGSVSTLTIQRTQQEDSAVYLCASSSPTSGAGELFFGEGSRLTVL.

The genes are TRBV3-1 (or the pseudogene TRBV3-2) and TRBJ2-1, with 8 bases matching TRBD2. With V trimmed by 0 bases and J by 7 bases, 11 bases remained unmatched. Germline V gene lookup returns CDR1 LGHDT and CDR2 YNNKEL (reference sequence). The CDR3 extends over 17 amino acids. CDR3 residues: CASSQDSSGGRGNEQFF. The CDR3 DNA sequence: TGTGCCAGCAGCCAAGATTCCAGCGGGGGTCGTGGGAATGAGCAGTTCTTC.

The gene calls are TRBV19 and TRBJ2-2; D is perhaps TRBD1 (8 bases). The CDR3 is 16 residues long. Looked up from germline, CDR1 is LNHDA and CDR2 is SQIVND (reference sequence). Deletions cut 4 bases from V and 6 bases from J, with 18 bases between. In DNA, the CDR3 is TGTGCCAGTAGTAACTATTACAGGGGGGGCTCCGGGGAGCTGTTTTTT. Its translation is CASSNYYRGGSGELFF.

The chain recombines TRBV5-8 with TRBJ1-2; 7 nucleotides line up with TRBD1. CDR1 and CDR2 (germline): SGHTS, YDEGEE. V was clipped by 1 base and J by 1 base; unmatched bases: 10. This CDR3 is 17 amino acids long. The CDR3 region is CASSLSIVAGGNYGYTF. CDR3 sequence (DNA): TGTGCCAGCAGCTTGTCGATTGTGGCAGGGGGTAACTATGGCTACACCTTC.

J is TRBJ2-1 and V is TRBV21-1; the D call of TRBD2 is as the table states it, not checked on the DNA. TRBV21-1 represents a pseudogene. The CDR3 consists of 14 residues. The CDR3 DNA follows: TGTGCCAGCAGCAAAGCTAGAGGTCACAATGAGCAGTTCTTC. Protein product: CASSKARGHNEQFF.

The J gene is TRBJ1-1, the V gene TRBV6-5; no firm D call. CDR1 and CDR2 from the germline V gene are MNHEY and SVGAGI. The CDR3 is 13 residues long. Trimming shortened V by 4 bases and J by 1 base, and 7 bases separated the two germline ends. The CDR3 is CASSLQKNTEAFF. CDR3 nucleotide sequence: TGTGCCAGCAGTTTACAGAAGAACACTGAAGCTTTCTTT.

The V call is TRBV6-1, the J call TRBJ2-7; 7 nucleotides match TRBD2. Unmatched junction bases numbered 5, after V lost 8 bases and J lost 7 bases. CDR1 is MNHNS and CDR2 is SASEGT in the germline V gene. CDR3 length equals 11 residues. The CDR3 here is CASGAGVEQYF. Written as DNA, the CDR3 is TGTGCCAGCGGGGCGGGGGTTGAGCAGTACTTC.

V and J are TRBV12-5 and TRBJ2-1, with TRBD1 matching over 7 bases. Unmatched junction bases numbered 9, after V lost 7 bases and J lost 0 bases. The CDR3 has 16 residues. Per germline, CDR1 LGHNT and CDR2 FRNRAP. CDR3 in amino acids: CASVPTGIISYNEQFF. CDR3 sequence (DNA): TGTGCTAGTGTCCCGACAGGGATTATCTCCTACAATGAGCAGTTCTTC.

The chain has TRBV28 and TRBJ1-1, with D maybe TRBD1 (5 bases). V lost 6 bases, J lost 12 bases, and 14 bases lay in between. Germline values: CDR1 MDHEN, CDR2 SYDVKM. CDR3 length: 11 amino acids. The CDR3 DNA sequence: TGTGCCAGCAGAATTTGGGGGGTAACTTTCTTT. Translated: CASRIWGVTFF.

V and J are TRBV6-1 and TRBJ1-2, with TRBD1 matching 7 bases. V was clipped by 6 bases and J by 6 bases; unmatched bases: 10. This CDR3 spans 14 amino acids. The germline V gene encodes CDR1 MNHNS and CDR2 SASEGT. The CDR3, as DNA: TGTGCCAGCAGAGACAGGGCGCCCCACCATGGCTACACCTTC. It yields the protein CASRDRAPHHGYTF.

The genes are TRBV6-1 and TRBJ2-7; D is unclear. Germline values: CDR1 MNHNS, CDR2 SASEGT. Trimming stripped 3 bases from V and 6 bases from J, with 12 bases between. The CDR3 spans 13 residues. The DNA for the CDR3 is TGTGCCAGCAGTGAGTTTCAGGTTCGCGAGCAGTACGTC. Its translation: CASSEFQVREQYV.

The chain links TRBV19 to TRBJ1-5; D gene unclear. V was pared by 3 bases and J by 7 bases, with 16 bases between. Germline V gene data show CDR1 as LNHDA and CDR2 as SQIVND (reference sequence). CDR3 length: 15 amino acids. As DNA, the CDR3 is TGTGCCAGTAGTATCATTGGCGGAAGAGGACAGCCCCAGCATTTT. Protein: CASSIIGGRGQPQHF.

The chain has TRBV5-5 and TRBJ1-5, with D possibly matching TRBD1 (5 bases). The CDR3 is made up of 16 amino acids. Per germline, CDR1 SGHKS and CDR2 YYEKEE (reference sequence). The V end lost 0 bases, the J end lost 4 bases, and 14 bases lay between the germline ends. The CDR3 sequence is CASSLAFRAANQPQHF. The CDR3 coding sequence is TGTGCCAGCAGCTTGGCGTTCAGGGCCGCGAATCAGCCCCAGCATTTT.

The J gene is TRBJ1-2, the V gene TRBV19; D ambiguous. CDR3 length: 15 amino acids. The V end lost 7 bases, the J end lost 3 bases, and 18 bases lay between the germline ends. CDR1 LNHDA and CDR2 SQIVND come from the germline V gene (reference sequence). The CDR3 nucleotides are TGTGCCAGTAACCCCTCGCCCCGGACTCACTATGGCTACACCTTC. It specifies CASNPSPRTHYGYTF.

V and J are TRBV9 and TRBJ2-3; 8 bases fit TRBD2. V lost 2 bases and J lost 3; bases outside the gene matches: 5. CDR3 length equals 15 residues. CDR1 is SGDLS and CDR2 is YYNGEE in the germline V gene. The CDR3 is CASSVGGGYTDTQYF. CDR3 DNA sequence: TGTGCCAGCAGCGTGGGCGGGGGGTATACAGATACGCAGTATTTT.

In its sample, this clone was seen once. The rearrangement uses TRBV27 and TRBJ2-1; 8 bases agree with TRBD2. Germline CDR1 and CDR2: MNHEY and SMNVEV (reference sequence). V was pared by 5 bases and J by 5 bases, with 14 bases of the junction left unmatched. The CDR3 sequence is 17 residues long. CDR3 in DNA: TGTGCCAGCAGTACCTCTCGAGTAGCGGGGTGGCACAATGAGCAGTTCTTC. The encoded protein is CASSTSRVAGWHNEQFF.

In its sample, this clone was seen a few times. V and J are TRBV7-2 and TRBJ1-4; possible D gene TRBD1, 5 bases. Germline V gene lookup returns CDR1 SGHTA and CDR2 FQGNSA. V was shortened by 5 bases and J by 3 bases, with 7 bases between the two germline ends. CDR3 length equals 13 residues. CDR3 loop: CASSRQPNEKLFF. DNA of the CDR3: TGTGCCAGCAGCCGACAGCCTAATGAAAAACTGTTTTTT.

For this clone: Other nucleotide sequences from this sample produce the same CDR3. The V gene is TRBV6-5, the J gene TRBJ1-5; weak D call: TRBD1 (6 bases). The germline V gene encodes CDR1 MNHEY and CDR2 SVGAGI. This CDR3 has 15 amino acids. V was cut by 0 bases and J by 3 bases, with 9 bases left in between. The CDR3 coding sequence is TGTGCCAGCAGTTACTCGGCAGGGGACAATCAGCCCCAGCATTTT. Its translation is CASSYSAGDNQPQHF.

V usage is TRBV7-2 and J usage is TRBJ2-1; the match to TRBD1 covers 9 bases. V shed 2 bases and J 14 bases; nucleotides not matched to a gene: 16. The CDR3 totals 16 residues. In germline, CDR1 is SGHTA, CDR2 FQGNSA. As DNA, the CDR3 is TGTGCCAGCAGCTTACTTCCCGCGGGACAGGGAATCTTTGAGTTCTTC. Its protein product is CASSLLPAGQGIFEFF. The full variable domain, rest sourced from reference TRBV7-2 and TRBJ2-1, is GAGVSQSPSNKVTEKGKDVELRCDPISGHTALYWYRQSLGQGLEFLIYFQGNSAPDKSGLPSDRFSAERTGGSVSTLTIQRTQQEDSAVYLCASSLLPAGQGIFEFFGPGTRLTVL.

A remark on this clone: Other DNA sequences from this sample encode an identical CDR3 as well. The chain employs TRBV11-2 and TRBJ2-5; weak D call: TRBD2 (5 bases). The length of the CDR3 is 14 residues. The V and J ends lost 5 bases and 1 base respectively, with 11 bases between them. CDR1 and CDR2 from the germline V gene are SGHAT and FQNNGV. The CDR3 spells CASSRGLAQETQYF. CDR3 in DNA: TGTGCCAGCAGCCGAGGGCTGGCCCAAGAGACCCAGTACTTC.

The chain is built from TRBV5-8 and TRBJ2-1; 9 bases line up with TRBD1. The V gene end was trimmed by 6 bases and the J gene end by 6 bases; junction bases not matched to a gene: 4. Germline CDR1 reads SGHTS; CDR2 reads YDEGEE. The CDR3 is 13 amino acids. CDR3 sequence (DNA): TGTGCCAGCAACAGGGGGCTGGGCAATGAGCAGTTCTTC. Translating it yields CASNRGLGNEQFF.

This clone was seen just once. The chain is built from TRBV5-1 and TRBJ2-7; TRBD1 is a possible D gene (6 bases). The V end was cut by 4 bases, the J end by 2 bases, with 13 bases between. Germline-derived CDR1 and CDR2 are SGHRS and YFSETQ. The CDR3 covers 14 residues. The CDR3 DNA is TGCGCCAGCAGCACAACCGGGACACCCTACGAGCAGTACTTC. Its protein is CASSTTGTPYEQYF.

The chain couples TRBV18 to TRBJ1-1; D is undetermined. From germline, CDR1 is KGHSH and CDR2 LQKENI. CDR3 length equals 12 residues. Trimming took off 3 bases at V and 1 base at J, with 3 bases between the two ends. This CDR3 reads CASSPRNTEAFF. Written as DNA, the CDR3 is TGTGCCAGCTCACCGAGGAACACTGAAGCTTTCTTT.

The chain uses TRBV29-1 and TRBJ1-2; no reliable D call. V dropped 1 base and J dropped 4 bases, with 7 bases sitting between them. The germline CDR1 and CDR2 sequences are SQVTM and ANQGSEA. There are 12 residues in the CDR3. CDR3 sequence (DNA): TGCAGCGTTGAAGGGAGCGGCTATGGCTACACCTTC. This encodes CSVEGSGYGYTF.